The present TCR beta chain was sequenced within a study of somatic mutations in cytotoxic T cells in rheumatoid arthritis. Study-wide context: The flow sorting of some V beta antibody-stained T-cell populations reached nearly 100% purity, and the sorted populations included V beta1+ cells sequenced for TCRB.

In the case of this clone: The antigen is unknown.

Broader study findings: Clonality of CD8+ T cells, which was compared between rheumatoid arthritis patients and age-matched healthy controls, did not differ significantly.

Libraries were prepared by immunoSEQ multiplex PCR; TCRdb keeps only in-frame clonotypes and omits some of them. Among 15,000 to 20,000 clones listed, 75% to 85% were seen once. Isolating CD4+ and CD8+ cells involved positive magnetic bead selection on an AutoMACS. Their purity was then checked by flow cytometry. Sequencing used CD8+ T cells sorted from blood. The sequence derives from an adult with rheumatoid arthritis.

The CDR3 protein is CASSSAGLAGSSYNEQFF. The CDR3 DNA follows: TGTGCCAGCAGCTCCGCCGGGCTAGCGGGTTCATCCTACAATGAGCAGTTCTTC. The chain couples TRBV7-9 to TRBJ2-1, with 8 bases lining up with TRBD2. V dropped 4 bases and J dropped 1; count of bases not matched to a gene: 12. Germline CDR1 SEHNR, CDR2 FQNEAQ (reference sequence). CDR3 length equals 18 residues.